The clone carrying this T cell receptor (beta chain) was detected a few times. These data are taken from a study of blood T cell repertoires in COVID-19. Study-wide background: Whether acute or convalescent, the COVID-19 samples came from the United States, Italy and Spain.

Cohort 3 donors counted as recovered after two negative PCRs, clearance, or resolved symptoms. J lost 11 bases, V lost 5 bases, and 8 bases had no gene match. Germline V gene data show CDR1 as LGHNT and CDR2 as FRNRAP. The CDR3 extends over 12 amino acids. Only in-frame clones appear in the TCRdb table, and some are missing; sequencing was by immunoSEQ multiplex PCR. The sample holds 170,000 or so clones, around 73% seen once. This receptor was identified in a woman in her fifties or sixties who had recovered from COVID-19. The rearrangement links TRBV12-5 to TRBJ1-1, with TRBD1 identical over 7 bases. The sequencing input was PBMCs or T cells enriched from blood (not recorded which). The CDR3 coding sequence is TGTGCTAGTGGTGTTAGAACAGGGGAGGCTTTCTTT. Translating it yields CASGVRTGEAFF.